A selection of T cell receptor beta chains follows, all from one sample in a study of response to subunit inactivated influenza vaccine. Each CDR3 protein is one row after TCRdb ran MiXCR on the RT-PCR reads. The data show around 790,000 distinct CDR3 sequences, around 20% seen once. Sequencing was performed on PBMCs from blood, taken roughly 5 days after vaccination. The receptors shown here come from a man aged 45-65 years who received an inactivated influenza vaccine. Both conserved end residues are part of each CDR3. The order of the fields is J gene, CDR3 length, D gene, clone size, V gene, CDR3 protein, CDR3 DNA. The D gene is left open where the match is weak. Rows may omit the clone size; those that give it use once, few, many or a size class.

>TRBJ1-6|13|NA|few|TRBV12-3/TRBV12-4
CASSPGLVSPLHF
TGTGCCAGCAGTCCGGGATTGGTCTCACCCCTCCACTTT
>TRBJ2-5|14|NA|few|TRBV3-1
CASSLIGRGETQYF
TGTGCCAGCAGCCTAATAGGCCGGGGAGAGACCCAGTACTTC
>TRBJ1-2|14|NA|few|TRBV27
CASSLTGRNYGYTF
TGTGCCAGCAGTTTAACAGGGCGTAACTATGGCTACACCTTC
>TRBJ1-3|14|NA|NA|TRBV19
CASRRETPGNTIYF
TGTGCCAGTCGAAGAGAGACACCTGGAAACACCATATATTTT
>TRBJ2-4|16|NA|many|TRBV4-2
CASSQAGALAKNIQYF
TGTGCCAGCAGCCAAGCTGGGGCCCTAGCCAAAAACATTCAGTACTTC
>TRBJ2-6|18|TRBD1|NA|TRBV7-8
CASRPDRDRFAGANVLTF
TGTGCCAGCAGGCCAGACCGGGACAGGTTCGCTGGGGCCAACGTCCTGACTTTC
>TRBJ2-3|16|TRBD2|few|TRBV27
CASTSRGSGSTDTQYF
TGTGCCAGCACCTCTCGGGGTAGCGGGAGTACAGATACGCAGTATTTT
>TRBJ2-7|17|TRBD2|NA|TRBV7-9
CASSSAAGTSLFHEQYF
TGTGCCAGCAGCTCCGCCGCCGGGACTAGCTTATTCCACGAGCAGTACTTC
>TRBJ2-7|14|NA|NA|TRBV6-2/TRBV6-3
CASSGPAGRYEQYF
TGTGCCAGCAGCGGCCCAGCGGGCCGCTACGAGCAGTACTTC
>TRBJ2-7|15|NA|NA|TRBV11-2
CASSYRDTTLYEQYF
TGTGCCAGCAGCTACCGGGACACCACCCTCTACGAGCAGTACTTC
>TRBJ1-2|14|NA|few|TRBV18
CASSPPAENYGYTF
TGTGCCAGCTCACCACCGGCTGAAAACTATGGCTACACCTTC
>TRBJ2-5|14|NA|NA|TRBV5-1
CASSSGLRGETQYF
TGCGCCAGCAGCTCGGGCCTCCGCGGGGAGACCCAGTACTTC
>TRBJ2-1|14|NA|few|TRBV7-9
CASRMLGTVDEQFF
TGTGCCAGCAGGATGCTGGGGACTGTGGATGAGCAGTTCTTC
>TRBJ1-4|15|TRBD1|NA|TRBV4-2
CASSQGGTVNEKLFF
TGTGCCAGCAGCCAAGGCGGGACAGTTAATGAAAAACTGTTTTTT
>TRBJ2-7|14|TRBD1|NA|TRBV12-3/TRBV12-4
CASRQGVSSYEQYF
TGTGCCAGCAGACAGGGGGTGTCCTCCTACGAGCAGTACTTC
>TRBJ2-3|16|TRBD1|few|TRBV5-1
CASRWTGAPTIREQYF
TGCGCCAGCAGATGGACAGGGGCACCCACAATTCGGGAGCAGTATTTT
>TRBJ2-7|16|TRBD2|NA|TRBV25-1
CASSITSGWRTYEQYF
TGTGCCAGCAGTATAACTAGCGGGTGGAGGACCTACGAGCAGTACTTC
>TRBJ2-5|12|NA|few|TRBV20-1
CSAREGSETQYF
TGCAGTGCTAGAGAGGGCTCAGAGACCCAGTACTTC
>TRBJ2-1|13|TRBD1|NA|TRBV29-1
CSVKDRVVNEQFF
TGCAGCGTTAAAGACAGGGTCGTAAATGAGCAGTTCTTC
>TRBJ2-5|14|TRBD2|NA|TRBV29-1
CSVYPAGGRETQYF
TGCAGCGTTTATCCAGCGGGGGGGCGGGAGACCCAGTACTTC
>TRBJ2-1|14|TRBD2|NA|TRBV10-3
CAISVLAGQHEQFF
TGTGCCATCAGTGTACTAGCGGGACAGCATGAGCAGTTCTTC
>TRBJ2-5|14|NA|few|TRBV5-8
CATTFLVPRETQYF
TGTGCCACTACATTTCTGGTACCCCGGGAGACCCAGTACTTC
>TRBJ2-1|14|NA|few|TRBV14
CASSQLSTYNEQFF
TGTGCCAGCAGCCAACTTAGCACCTACAATGAGCAGTTCTTC
>TRBJ2-1|13|NA|few|TRBV12-5
CASGLSAHNEQFF
TGTGCTAGTGGCCTTAGCGCCCACAATGAGCAGTTCTTC
>TRBJ2-5|14|TRBD1|NA|TRBV10-3
CAISDWTGQETQYF
TGTGCCATCAGTGACTGGACAGGGCAAGAGACCCAGTACTTC
>TRBJ2-1|14|TRBD2|few|TRBV7-2
CASSKSSGRNEQFF
TGTGCCAGCAGCAAATCTAGCGGGAGAAATGAGCAGTTCTTC
>TRBJ2-3|17|TRBD2|few|TRBV7-2
CASSFAGLAGGQDTQYF
TGTGCCAGCAGCTTCGCTGGACTAGCGGGGGGGCAGGATACGCAGTATTTT
>TRBJ2-7|14|TRBD1|NA|TRBV12-3/TRBV12-4
CASNPGQGWYEQYF
TGTGCCAGCAATCCGGGACAGGGTTGGTACGAGCAGTACTTC
>TRBJ2-7|14|NA|NA|TRBV9
CASSSGLLGLEQYF
TGTGCCAGCAGCTCCGGACTATTAGGGCTCGAGCAGTACTTC
>TRBJ1-6|15|NA|NA|TRBV20-1
CSARGQGSYNSPLHF
TGCAGTGCTCGAGGGCAGGGCTCCTATAATTCACCCCTCCACTTT
>TRBJ2-7|15|TRBD1|NA|TRBV4-2
CASSQPGQSSYEQYF
TGTGCCAGCAGCCAGCCGGGACAGAGCTCCTACGAGCAGTACTTC
>TRBJ1-2|11|NA|few|TRBV20-1
CSAAEGPGYTF
TGCAGTGCCGCGGAGGGACCTGGCTACACCTTC
>TRBJ2-7|15|TRBD2|many|TRBV12-3/TRBV12-4
CASSFGLAGGYEQYF
TGTGCCAGCAGTTTCGGCCTAGCGGGAGGCTACGAGCAGTACTTC
>TRBJ2-3|12|TRBD1|NA|TRBV20-1
CSAGPQTGKRYF
TGCAGTGCTGGACCGCAGACAGGGAAGAGGTATTTT
>TRBJ1-1|14|NA|few|TRBV20-1
CSVQGRWMNTEAFF
TGCAGCGTACAGGGTCGCTGGATGAACACTGAAGCTTTCTTT
>TRBJ1-1|16|TRBD1|NA|TRBV7-2
CASSSGQGIMNTEAFF
TGTGCCAGCAGCTCCGGACAGGGTATAATGAACACTGAAGCTTTCTTT
>TRBJ2-7|16|TRBD1|NA|TRBV5-1
CASSSLTGAWGHEQYF
TGCGCCAGCAGCTCGCTCACAGGGGCCTGGGGCCACGAGCAGTACTTC
>TRBJ1-2|13|NA|NA|TRBV6-2/TRBV6-3
CASSYGLDYGYTF
TGTGCCAGCAGTTACGGCCTGGACTATGGCTACACCTTC
>TRBJ2-2|14|NA|NA|TRBV5-1
CASSLGSLPGELFF
TGCGCCAGCAGCTTGGGATCTCTGCCCGGGGAGCTGTTTTTT
>TRBJ2-7|16|NA|NA|TRBV7-9
CASSLVGEAPSYEQYF
TGTGCCAGCAGCTTAGTGGGAGAAGCTCCATCCTACGAGCAGTACTTC
>TRBJ2-5|18|TRBD2|NA|TRBV7-2
CASSLAIRAGDRQETQYF
TGTGCCAGCAGCTTAGCAATTCGTGCGGGAGACCGCCAAGAGACCCAGTACTTC
>TRBJ2-5|14|NA|few|TRBV6-5
CASSTIIFGETQYF
TGTGCCAGCAGTACTATTATATTCGGGGAGACCCAGTACTTC
>TRBJ2-3|14|TRBD2|once|TRBV9
CASSVQAGGDTQYF
TGTGCCAGCAGCGTTCAGGCGGGAGGAGATACGCAGTATTTT
>TRBJ1-1|16|NA|few|TRBV4-1
CASSQDNRGANTEAFF
TGCGCCAGCAGCCAAGATAACCGGGGCGCGAACACTGAAGCTTTCTTT
>TRBJ2-7|14|TRBD2|NA|TRBV29-1
CSVLAGRRTYEQYF
TGCAGCGTATTAGCGGGAAGGAGGACCTACGAGCAGTACTTC
>TRBJ2-2|17|TRBD2|NA|TRBV4-1
CASSHDGGATNTGELFF
TGCGCCAGCAGCCACGACGGGGGGGCCACTAACACCGGGGAGCTGTTTTTT
>TRBJ2-2|17|NA|NA|TRBV15
CATSRDRVKLNTGELFF
TGTGCCACCAGCAGAGATCGTGTGAAGCTGAACACCGGGGAGCTGTTTTTT
>TRBJ1-5|13|NA|NA|TRBV12-3/TRBV12-4
CASSSGVNQPQHF
TGTGCCAGCAGTTCAGGGGTCAATCAGCCCCAGCATTTT